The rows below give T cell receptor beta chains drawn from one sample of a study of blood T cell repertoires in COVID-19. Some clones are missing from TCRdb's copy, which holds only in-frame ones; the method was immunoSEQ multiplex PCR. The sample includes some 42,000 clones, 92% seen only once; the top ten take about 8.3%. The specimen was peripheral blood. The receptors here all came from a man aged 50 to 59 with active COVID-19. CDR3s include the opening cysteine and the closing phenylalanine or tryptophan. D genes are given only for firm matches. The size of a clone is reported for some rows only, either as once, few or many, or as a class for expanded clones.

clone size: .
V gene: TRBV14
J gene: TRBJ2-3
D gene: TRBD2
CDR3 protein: CASSQILAVTDTQYF
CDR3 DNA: TGTGCCAGCAGCCAAATACTAGCGGTCACAGATACGCAGTATTTT

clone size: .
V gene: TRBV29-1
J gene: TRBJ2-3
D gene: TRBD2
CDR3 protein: CSAPGGTTDTQYF
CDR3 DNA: TGCAGCGCCCCCGGGGGGACCACAGATACGCAGTATTTT

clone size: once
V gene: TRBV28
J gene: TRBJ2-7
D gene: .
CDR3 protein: CASSLKERRGYEQYF
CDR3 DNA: TGTGCCAGCAGTTTAAAGGAGCGCCGAGGGTACGAGCAGTACTTC

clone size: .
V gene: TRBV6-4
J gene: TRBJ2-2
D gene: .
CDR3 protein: CASSDYSGNTGELFF
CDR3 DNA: TGTGCCAGCAGTGATTATAGCGGAAACACCGGGGAGCTGTTTTTT

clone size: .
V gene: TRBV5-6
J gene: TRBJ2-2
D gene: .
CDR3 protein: CASSASNTGELFF
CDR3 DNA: TGTGCCAGCAGCGCCAGTAACACCGGGGAGCTGTTTTTT

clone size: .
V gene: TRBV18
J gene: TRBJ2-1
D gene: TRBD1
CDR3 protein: CASSRTQGFGGYNEQFF
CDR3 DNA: TGTGCCAGCTCGCGAACACAGGGGTTCGGAGGCTACAATGAGCAGTTCTTC

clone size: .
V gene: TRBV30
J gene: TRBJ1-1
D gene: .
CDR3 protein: CAWSATPAFF
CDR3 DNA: TGTGCCTGGAGTGCTACCCCAGCTTTCTTT

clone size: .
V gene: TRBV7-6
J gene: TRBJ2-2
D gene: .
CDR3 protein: CASSLLSAANTGELFF
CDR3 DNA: TGTGCCAGCAGCTTACTTAGCGCCGCGAACACCGGGGAGCTGTTTTTT

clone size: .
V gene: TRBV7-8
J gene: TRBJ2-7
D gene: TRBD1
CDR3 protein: CASSPHLGDRRTYEQYF
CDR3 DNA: TGTGCCAGCAGCCCGCATTTGGGGGACAGGAGAACCTACGAGCAGTACTTC

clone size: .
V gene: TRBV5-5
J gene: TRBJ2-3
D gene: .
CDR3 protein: CASSLGSSATDTQYF
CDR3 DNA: TGTGCCAGCAGCTTGGGATCTAGTGCCACAGATACGCAGTATTTT

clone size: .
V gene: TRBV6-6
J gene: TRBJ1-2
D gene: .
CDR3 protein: CASSFSVLYGYTF
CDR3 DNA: TGTGCCAGCAGTTTCTCAGTACTCTATGGCTACACCTTC

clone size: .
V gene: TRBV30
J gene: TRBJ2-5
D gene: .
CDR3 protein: CAWSVGGGAFVETQYF
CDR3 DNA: TGTGCCTGGAGTGTAGGAGGGGGCGCATTTGTGGAGACCCAGTACTTC

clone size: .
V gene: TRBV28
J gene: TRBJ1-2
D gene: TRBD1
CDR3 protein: CASSLSLGTVNGYTF
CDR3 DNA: TGTGCCAGCAGTCTTAGTCTAGGGACAGTGAATGGCTACACCTTC

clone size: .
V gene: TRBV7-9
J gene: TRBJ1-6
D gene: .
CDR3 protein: CASSLSSYNSPLHF
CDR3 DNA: TGTGCCAGCAGCTTGAGCTCCTATAATTCACCCCTCCACTTT

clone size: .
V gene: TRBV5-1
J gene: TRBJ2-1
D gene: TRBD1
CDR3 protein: CASSFGQGGFTYNEQFF
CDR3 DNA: TGCGCCAGCAGTTTTGGACAGGGTGGATTTACCTACAATGAGCAGTTCTTC

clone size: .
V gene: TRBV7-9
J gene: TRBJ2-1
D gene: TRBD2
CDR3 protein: CASSSQRGVNEQFF
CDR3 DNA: TGTGCCAGCAGCTCTCAGCGGGGCGTCAATGAGCAGTTCTTC

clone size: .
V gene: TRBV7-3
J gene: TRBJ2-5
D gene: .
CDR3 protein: CASSSTTSPETQYF
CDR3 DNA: TGTGCCAGCAGCTCGACTACCTCCCCAGAGACCCAGTACTTC

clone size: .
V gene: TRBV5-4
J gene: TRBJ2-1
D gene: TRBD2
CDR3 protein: CASSPTSVREQFF
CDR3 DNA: TGTGCCAGCAGCCCAACTAGCGTTCGTGAGCAGTTCTTC

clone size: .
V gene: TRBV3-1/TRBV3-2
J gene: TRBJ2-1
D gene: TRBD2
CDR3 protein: CASSQESSGRRPPYNEQFF
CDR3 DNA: TGTGCCAGCAGCCAAGAGTCTAGCGGGAGACGTCCCCCCTACAATGAGCAGTTCTTC

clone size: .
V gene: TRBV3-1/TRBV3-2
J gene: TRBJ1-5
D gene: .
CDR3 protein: CASSLGQSNQPQHF
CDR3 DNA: TGTGCCAGCAGCCTCGGACAGAGCAATCAGCCCCAGCATTTT

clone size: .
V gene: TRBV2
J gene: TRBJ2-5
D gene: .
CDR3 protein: CASSSDRTRRETQYF
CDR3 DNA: TGTGCCAGCAGCTCTGACAGGACCAGGCGAGAGACCCAGTACTTC

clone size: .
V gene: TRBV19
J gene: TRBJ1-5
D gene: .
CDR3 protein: CATGNFGSSNQPQHF
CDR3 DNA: TGTGCCACTGGCAACTTCGGGAGTAGCAATCAGCCCCAGCATTTT

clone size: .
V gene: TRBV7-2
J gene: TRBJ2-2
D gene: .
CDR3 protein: CASSLATGPGELFF
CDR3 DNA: TGTGCCAGCAGCTTAGCCACAGGGCCCGGGGAGCTGTTTTTT

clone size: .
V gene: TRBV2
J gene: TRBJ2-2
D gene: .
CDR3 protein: CASSRAGRTGELFF
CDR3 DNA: TGTGCCAGCAGCCGGGCAGGGAGGACCGGGGAGCTGTTTTTT

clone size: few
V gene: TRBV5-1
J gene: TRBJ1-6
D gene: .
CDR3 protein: CASSLDTGPESPLHF
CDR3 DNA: TGCGCCAGCAGCTTGGATACAGGGCCGGAGTCACCCCTCCACTTT

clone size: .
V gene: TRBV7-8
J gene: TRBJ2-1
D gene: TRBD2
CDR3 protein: CASSSGLAGVDNEQFF
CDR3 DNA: TGTGCCAGCAGCTCGGGACTAGCGGGAGTGGACAATGAGCAGTTCTTC

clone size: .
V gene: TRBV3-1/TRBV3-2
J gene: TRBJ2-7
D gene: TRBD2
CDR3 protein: CASSSGLAEFYEQYF
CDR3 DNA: TGTGCCAGCAGTTCCGGACTAGCGGAGTTCTACGAGCAGTACTTC

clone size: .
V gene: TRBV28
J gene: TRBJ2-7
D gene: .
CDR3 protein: CASSFRGGGPYEQYF
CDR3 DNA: TGTGCCAGCAGTTTCCGAGGCGGAGGCCCCTACGAGCAGTACTTC

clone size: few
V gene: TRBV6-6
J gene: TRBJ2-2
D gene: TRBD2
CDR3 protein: CASKPTSANTGELFF
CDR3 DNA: TGTGCCAGCAAACCGACTAGCGCGAACACCGGGGAGCTGTTTTTT